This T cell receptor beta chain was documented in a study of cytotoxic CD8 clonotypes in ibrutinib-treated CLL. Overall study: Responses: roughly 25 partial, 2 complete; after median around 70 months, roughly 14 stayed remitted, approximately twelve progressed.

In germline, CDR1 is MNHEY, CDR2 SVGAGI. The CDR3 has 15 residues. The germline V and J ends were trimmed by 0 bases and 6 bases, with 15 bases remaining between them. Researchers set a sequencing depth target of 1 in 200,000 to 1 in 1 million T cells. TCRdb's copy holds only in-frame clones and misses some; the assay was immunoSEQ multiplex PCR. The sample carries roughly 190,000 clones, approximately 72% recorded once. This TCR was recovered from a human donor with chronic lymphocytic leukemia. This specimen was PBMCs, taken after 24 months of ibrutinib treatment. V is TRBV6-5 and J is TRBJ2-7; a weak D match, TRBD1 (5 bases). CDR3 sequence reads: CASSYSSGAQSEQYF. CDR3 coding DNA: TGTGCCAGCAGTTACTCGAGTGGGGCGCAGTCCGAGCAGTACTTC.